The T cell receptor (beta chain) under discussion was sequenced for a study of blood T cells in healthy people across ages. Turning to the study itself: When template switching was applied, about one barcoded beta molecule was captured per two T cells. Study-level points and caveats: In older individuals, TCR beta diversity per million T cells was lower, falling roughly linearly with age. Leaving the PBMCs unsorted stopped any conclusive comparison of naive versus antigen-experienced cells.

The authors ran a second PCR of roughly 6 to 12 cycles using a sample-barcoded 5' primer and a J-beta primer mix. Individual samples furnished no less than 2.5 million CDR3-containing paired-end reads apiece. TCRdb re-called the 5' RACE reads through MiXCR, storing one row per CDR3 protein. This table has around 1.5 million distinct CDR3 sequences, around 59% appearing once. To note about this clonotype: Its specificity is not known.

CDR3 length: 13 amino acids. Germline lookup yields CDR1 SQVTM and CDR2 ANQGSEA. The trim removed 6 bases at V and 5 bases at J, leaving 6 bases unmatched. Material for sequencing was blood. This chain joins TRBV29-1 and TRBJ2-3; TRBD1 matches at 9 bases. This TCR was sampled from a man aged 18-30 years in good health. Here the CDR3 reads CSVEQGAGDTQYF. CDR3 DNA: TGCAGCGTCGAACAGGGGGCTGGAGATACGCAGTATTTT.